This T cell receptor beta chain is drawn from a study of T cell repertoires in cytomegalovirus infection. MiXCR, applied by TCRdb to the reads, yields one record per CDR3 protein. There are tens of thousands of distinct CDR3 sequences in the sample; around 27% occur only once, and 59% lies in the top ten. Details on this clonotype: What it binds is unknown.

Germline lookup yields CDR1 SEHNR and CDR2 FQNEAQ (reference sequence). After removal of 7 bases from V and 7 bases from J, the junction contained 13 bases not matched to a gene. This CDR3 has 16 amino acids. The chain is built from TRBV7-9 and TRBJ2-2, with 9 bases matching TRBD1. The sequence came from a human donor in good health (CMV status not recorded). Some clones in this sample may be carry-over from other donors' samples. The sample consisted of CD8+ T cells from cultured PBMCs, taken from culture after CMV antigen stimulation. CDR3 amino acids: CASIHSGTGRHGELFF. CDR3 DNA sequence: TGTGCCAGCATCCATTCCGGGACAGGGCGTCACGGGGAGCTGTTTTTT. The complete variable domain, with remaining parts taken from reference TRBV7-9 and TRBJ2-2, reads DTGVSQNPRHKITKRGQNVTFRCDPISEHNRLYWYRQTLGQGPEFLTYFQNEAQLEKSRLLSDRFSAERPKGSFSTLEIQRTEQGDSAMYLCASIHSGTGRHGELFFGEGSRLTVL.